These T cell receptor beta chains were read from a single sample in a study of graft-versus-host responses after intestinal transplantation. These receptors are not linked to any known antigen. Sequencing was performed with immunoSEQ multiplex PCR; in TCRdb, only in-frame clones are kept and a portion is missing. The sample has 120,000 or so clones; about 93% are singletons. The sample here was unstimulated CD8+ T cells sorted from spleen or lymph node cells, taken before intestinal transplant. The receptors shown here come from a human donor who received an intestinal transplant. CDR3s include the opening cysteine and the closing phenylalanine or tryptophan. The D gene is left open where the match is weak. A row's size may be missing; if present it is once, few, many or a size class.

clone_size	cdr3_length	d_call	j_call	v_call	cdr3_aa	cdr3_nt
NA	13	NA	TRBJ1-1	TRBV6-5	CASSPSTVQEAFF	TGTGCCAGCAGTCCCTCGACAGTCCAAGAAGCTTTCTTT
NA	14	NA	TRBJ1-1	TRBV19	CASTPTGWNTEAFF	TGTGCCAGTACCCCGACAGGATGGAACACTGAAGCTTTCTTT
NA	12	NA	TRBJ2-7	TRBV6-5	CASRQGVHEQYF	TGTGCCAGCAGACAGGGAGTCCACGAGCAGTACTTC
NA	14	TRBD1	TRBJ2-7	TRBV19	CASSEGQGAYEQYF	TGTGCCAGTTCTGAGGGACAGGGAGCCTACGAGCAGTACTTC
once	14	TRBD2	TRBJ2-1	TRBV13	CASSLERGSNEQFF	TGTGCCAGCAGCTTAGAGCGGGGTTCCAATGAGCAGTTCTTC
NA	15	NA	TRBJ2-7	TRBV28	CASSPQDTEFYEQYF	TGTGCCAGCAGTCCGCAGGACACGGAATTCTACGAGCAGTACTTC
NA	13	NA	TRBJ2-3	TRBV7-3	CASSLEGADTQYF	TGTGCCAGCAGCTTAGAGGGGGCAGATACGCAGTATTTT
NA	14	TRBD2	TRBJ2-1	TRBV7-3	CASGRLAGDNEQFF	TGTGCCAGCGGCCGACTAGCGGGCGACAATGAGCAGTTCTTC
NA	13	NA	TRBJ2-7	TRBV29-1	CSVELQNPYEQYF	TGCAGCGTTGAACTACAGAACCCCTACGAGCAGTACTTC
NA	16	NA	TRBJ1-2	TRBV7-9	CASSLARADNSHGYTF	TGTGCCAGCAGCTTAGCGCGGGCAGACAACTCGCATGGCTACACCTTC
NA	13	TRBD1	TRBJ1-1	TRBV6-5	CASSENRGTEAFF	TGTGCCAGCAGTGAAAACAGGGGCACTGAAGCTTTCTTT
NA	14	TRBD1	TRBJ1-4	TRBV9	CASSGDRLNEKLFF	TGTGCCAGCAGCGGGGACAGGTTGAATGAAAAACTGTTTTTT
NA	15	NA	TRBJ2-7	TRBV13	CASSLGYGSSYEQYF	TGTGCCAGCAGCCTGGGTTACGGGAGCTCCTACGAGCAGTACTTC
NA	12	NA	TRBJ2-7	TRBV7-9	CASSLALREQYF	TGTGCCAGCAGCTTAGCGCTGCGGGAGCAGTACTTC
NA	15	NA	TRBJ2-7	TRBV19	CASSMVPRSSYEQYF	TGTGCCAGTAGTATGGTACCGAGGAGCTCCTACGAGCAGTACTTC
NA	14	TRBD2	TRBJ2-7	TRBV5-4	CASSFSGSSYEQYF	TGTGCCAGCAGCTTCAGCGGGAGCTCCTACGAGCAGTACTTC
NA	14	NA	TRBJ1-3	TRBV7-2	CASGVSASGNTIYF	TGTGCCAGCGGCGTGAGCGCCAGTGGAAACACCATATATTTT
NA	16	TRBD1	TRBJ2-2	TRBV28	CASSLLGQGSTGELFF	TGTGCCAGCAGTTTATTAGGACAGGGGTCAACCGGGGAGCTGTTTTTT
NA	15	NA	TRBJ1-4	TRBV7-9	CASSFFGGGGEKLFF	TGTGCCAGCAGCTTCTTCGGGGGAGGAGGCGAAAAACTGTTTTTT
NA	15	NA	TRBJ2-7	TRBV9	CASSPHYTFSYEQYF	TGTGCCAGCAGCCCACATTATACCTTCTCCTACGAGCAGTACTTC
NA	14	NA	TRBJ2-7	TRBV29-1	CSVEPSEGGYEQYF	TGCAGCGTTGAGCCTAGTGAAGGAGGTTACGAGCAGTACTTC
NA	14	NA	TRBJ2-5	TRBV11-2	CASSLQGRQETQYF	TGTGCCAGCAGCTTACAGGGGAGGCAAGAGACCCAGTACTTC
few	13	NA	TRBJ2-1	TRBV28	CASSLIPGIEQFF	TGTGCCAGCAGTTTAATCCCTGGGATTGAGCAGTTCTTC
few	12	NA	TRBJ1-1	TRBV19	CASSRNTLEAFF	TGTGCCAGTAGTAGGAACACCCTAGAAGCTTTCTTT